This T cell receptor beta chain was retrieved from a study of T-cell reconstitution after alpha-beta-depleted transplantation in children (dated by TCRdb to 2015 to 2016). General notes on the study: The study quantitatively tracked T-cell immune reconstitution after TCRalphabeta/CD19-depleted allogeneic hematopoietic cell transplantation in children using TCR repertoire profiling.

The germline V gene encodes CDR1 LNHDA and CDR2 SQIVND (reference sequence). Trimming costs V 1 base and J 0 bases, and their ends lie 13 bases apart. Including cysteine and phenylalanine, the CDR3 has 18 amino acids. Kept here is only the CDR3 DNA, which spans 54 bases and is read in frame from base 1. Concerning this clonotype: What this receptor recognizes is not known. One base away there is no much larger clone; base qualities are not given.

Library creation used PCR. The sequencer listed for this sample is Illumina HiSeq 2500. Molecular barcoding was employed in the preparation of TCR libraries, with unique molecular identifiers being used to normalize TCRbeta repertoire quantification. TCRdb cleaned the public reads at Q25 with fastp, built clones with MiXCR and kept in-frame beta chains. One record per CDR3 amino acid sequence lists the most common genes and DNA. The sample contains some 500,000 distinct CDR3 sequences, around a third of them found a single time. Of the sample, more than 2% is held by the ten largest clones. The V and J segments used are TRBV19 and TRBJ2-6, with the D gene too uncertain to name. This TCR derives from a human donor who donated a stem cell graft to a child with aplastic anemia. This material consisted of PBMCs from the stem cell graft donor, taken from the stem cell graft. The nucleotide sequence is TGTGCCAGTAGTATAGTATCGTCGATGGGCTCTGGGGCCAACGTCCTGACTTTC. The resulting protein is CASSIVSSMGSGANVLTF.